These 23 T cell receptor beta chains were all obtained from the same sample, sequenced in a study of blood T cell repertoires in COVID-19. Data came from immunoSEQ multiplex PCR; TCRdb stores just in-frame clones and leaves some out. This table holds around 250,000 clones, 91% found once. Source material: PBMCs or T cells enriched from blood (not recorded which). Receptors originate from a man aged 35-49 years who had been exposed to COVID-19.

The V call is TRBV10-3, the J call TRBJ2-3; 10 positions match TRBD1. Germline CDR1 ENHRY, CDR2 SYGVKD. Trimming took 6 bases from V and 1 from J; bases not matched to a gene: 1. The CDR3 length is 14 residues. In DNA form, the CDR3 reads TGTGCCATCAGGGGGACAGGGGGCACAGATACGCAGTATTTT. It yields the protein CAIRGTGGTDTQYF.

The CDR3: CASSKFGRRDTEAFF. CDR3 bases: TGTGCCAGCAGCAAATTCGGACGGAGGGACACTGAAGCTTTCTTT. The chain couples TRBV6-5 to TRBJ1-1; no firm D call. The CDR3 contains 15 residues. CDR1 is MNHEY and CDR2 is SVGAGI in the germline V gene. Trimming pared 6 bases from V and 3 bases from J, leaving 17 bases between.

The rearrangement uses TRBV7-3 and TRBJ2-2; tentatively, D is TRBD1 (6 bases). The CDR3 is 13 residues long. In germline, CDR1 is SGHTA, CDR2 FQGTGA. The V end lost 4 bases, the J end lost 8 bases, and 11 bases lay between the germline ends. CDR3 region: CASSSPGEGELFF. CDR3 bases: TGTGCCAGCAGCTCTCCAGGGGAAGGGGAGCTGTTTTTT.

This rearrangement joins TRBV4-1 to TRBJ1-2, with D perhaps TRBD1 (5 bases). V lost 3 bases and J lost 8, with 25 bases in between. The CDR3 is 17 amino acids. CDR1 is MGHRA and CDR2 is YSYEKL in the germline V gene. CDR3 DNA sequence: TGCGCCAGCAGCCACGAGTCGGTAGGGGTGGTGGTGGGGGGCTACACCTTC. Translated: CASSHESVGVVVGGYTF.

This clone was counted a single time. The chain carries TRBV5-5 and TRBJ2-4; D unclear. The CDR3 runs 13 residues. The germline V gene encodes CDR1 SGHKS and CDR2 YYEKEE (reference sequence). V was trimmed by 0 bases and J by 5 bases, leaving 6 bases between them. DNA of the CDR3: TGTGCCAGCAGCTTGGCGGGTCAAAACATTCAGTACTTC. Translating gives CASSLAGQNIQYF.

V gene TRBV2 combines with J gene TRBJ1-1, with D possibly being TRBD1 (5 bases). CDR1 and CDR2 from the germline V gene are SNHLY and FYNNEI. This CDR3 region has 12 residues. V was pared by 5 bases and J by 11 bases, with 15 bases between. CDR3 in DNA: TGTGCCAGCAGTCCACAGGTGTTTGGGGCTTTCTTT. As protein: CASSPQVFGAFF. Full variable domain (rest looked up from reference TRBV2 and TRBJ1-1): EPEVTQTPSHQVTQMGQEVILRCVPISNHLYFYWYRQILGQKVEFLVSFYNNEISEKSEIFDDQFSVERPDGSNFTLKIRSTKLEDSAMYFCASSPQVFGAFFGQGTRLTVV.

The chain uses TRBV11-2 and TRBJ2-1, with D perhaps matching TRBD1 (6 bases). The CDR3 covers 16 residues. Per germline, CDR1 SGHAT and CDR2 FQNNGV. V was clipped by 4 bases and J by 3 bases, with 16 bases between them. This CDR3 is CASSSTDRDNYNEQFF. Here the CDR3 DNA reads TGTGCCAGCAGCTCCACCGACCGGGACAACTACAATGAGCAGTTCTTC.

The chain employs TRBV6-6 and TRBJ2-2; 7 bases match TRBD2. Germline assignment: CDR1 MNHNY and CDR2 SVGAGI (reference sequence). Trimming took 2 bases from V and 0 from J; bases not matched to a gene: 3. There are 16 residues in the CDR3. The CDR3 coding sequence is TGTGCCAGCAGTTACGGTGCGGGAGCGAACACCGGGGAGCTGTTTTTT. Translated, it gives CASSYGAGANTGELFF.

The chain combines TRBV19 with TRBJ2-2; TRBD1 aligns across 8 bases. V shed 6 bases and J 5 bases; nucleotides not matched to a gene: 5. CDR3 length: 14 amino acids. Germline V gene lookup returns CDR1 LNHDA and CDR2 SQIVND (reference sequence). The CDR3 nucleotides are TGTGCCAGTAGCACGGACAGGGTAACCGGGGAGCTGTTTTTT. Amino acid sequence: CASSTDRVTGELFF.

CDR3 in DNA: TGCGCCAGCAGCTTGGTGGGACAGGCCGCGGATGGCTACACCTTC. Translated, it gives CASSLVGQAADGYTF. The genes are TRBV5-1 and TRBJ1-2; 8 nucleotides line up with TRBD1. CDR1 is SGHRS and CDR2 is YFSETQ in the germline V gene. The CDR3 is made up of 15 amino acids. Unmatched junction bases numbered 7, after V lost 0 bases and J lost 6 bases.

The sample holds one count of this clone. DNA of the CDR3: TGTGCCAGCAGTTTAGGGGGACTCGCTAAGATAAATGGCTACACCTTC. The encoded protein is CASSLGGLAKINGYTF. The V and J genes are TRBV28 and TRBJ1-2; the D gene is possibly TRBD1 (5 bases). The CDR3 totals 16 residues. Trimming took off 2 bases at V and 6 bases at J, with 19 bases between the two ends. Germline V gives CDR1 MDHEN, CDR2 SYDVKM.

This chain links TRBV30 with TRBJ1-1; 8 bases match TRBD1. The CDR3 runs 11 residues. Per germline, CDR1 GTSNPN and CDR2 SVGIG (reference sequence). The V segment lost 7 bases and the J segment 5 bases; nucleotides outside the gene matches: 3. Written as DNA, the CDR3 is TGTGCCTATCAGGGGGCTACTGAAGCTTTCTTT. Protein sequence: CAYQGATEAFF.

The chain links TRBV27 to TRBJ1-5, with 7 positions matching TRBD1. Germline CDR1 MNHEY, CDR2 SMNVEV (reference sequence). The V and J ends lost 6 bases and 0 bases, in that order; junction bases with no gene match: 5. The CDR3 spans 15 residues. CDR3 sequence reads: CASRGQMYSNQPQHF. The DNA of the CDR3 is TGTGCCAGCAGGGGACAGATGTATAGCAATCAGCCCCAGCATTTT.

A single count supports this clone. The chain couples TRBV19 to TRBJ2-1, with 9 bases lining up with TRBD1. Trimming removed 6 bases from V and 0 bases from J; junction bases left unmatched: 9. The V gene's germline CDR1 is LNHDA and CDR2 SQIVND (reference sequence). CDR3 length: 17 amino acids. CDR3 protein: CASRDRGPPSSYNEQFF. CDR3 in DNA: TGTGCCAGTAGGGACAGGGGACCCCCGAGCTCCTACAATGAGCAGTTCTTC. Filled out from reference TRBV19 and TRBJ2-1, the complete variable domain reads DGGITQSPKYLFRKEGQNVTLSCEQNLNHDAMYWYRQDPGQGLRLIYYSQIVNDFQKGDIAEGYSVSREKKESFPLTVTSAQKNPTAFYLCASRDRGPPSSYNEQFFGPGTRLTVL.

The chain combines TRBV30 with TRBJ2-7; D is undetermined. Germline V lookup: CDR1 GTSNPN, CDR2 SVGIG (reference sequence). This CDR3 has 12 amino acids. The V gene lost 2 bases and the J gene lost 0 bases, with 5 bases spanning the gap. The CDR3 protein is CAWSSSSYEQYF. Written as DNA, the CDR3 is TGTGCCTGGAGTTCTAGCTCCTACGAGCAGTACTTC. Variable domain in full (rest from reference TRBV30 and TRBJ2-7): SQTIHQWPATLVQPVGSPLSLECTVEGTSNPNLYWYRQAAGRGLQLLFYSVGIGQISSEVPQNLSASRPQDRQFILSSKKLLLSDSGFYLCAWSSSSYEQYFGPGTRLTVT.

This sequence joins TRBV11-2 and TRBJ1-1; no definite D call. The CDR3 extends over 13 amino acids. Trimming shortened V by 0 bases and J by 1 base, and 3 bases separated the two germline ends. Per germline, CDR1 SGHAT and CDR2 FQNNGV. CDR3 amino acids: CASSLERNTEAFF. CDR3 coding DNA: TGTGCCAGCAGCTTAGAGCGGAACACTGAAGCTTTCTTT.

The chain links TRBV5-1 to TRBJ1-1; 7 bases agree with TRBD1. Germline loops: CDR1 SGHRS, CDR2 YFSETQ. V shed 4 bases and J 6 bases; nucleotides not matched to a gene: 12. This CDR3 is 15 amino acids long. CDR3 protein: CASSTPTGSVAEAFF. DNA for the CDR3: TGCGCCAGCAGCACTCCGACAGGGAGTGTCGCTGAAGCTTTCTTT. The full variable domain, in which reference TRBV5-1 and TRBJ1-1 provide the parts outside the CDR3, is KAGVTQTPRYLIKTRGQQVTLSCSPISGHRSVSWYQQTPGQGLQFLFEYFSETQRNKGNFPGRFSGRQFSNSRSEMNVSTLELGDSALYLCASSTPTGSVAEAFFGQGTRLTVV.

The chain recombines TRBV2 with TRBJ1-4; 9 positions agree with TRBD1. Germline CDR1 is SNHLY and CDR2 is FYNNEI. Trimming at V came to 1 base and at J to 7 bases, leaving 1 base not matched to a gene. The CDR3 extends over 14 amino acids. The CDR3 is CASSEDRGREKLFF. The CDR3 DNA is TGTGCCAGCAGTGAAGACAGGGGGCGTGAAAAACTGTTTTTT.

The chain couples TRBV4-1 to TRBJ2-1; TRBD1 aligns across 8 bases. Germline V gene lookup returns CDR1 MGHRA and CDR2 YSYEKL. This CDR3 is 16 amino acids long. V trimming: 3 bases; J trimming: 0 bases; junction bases outside the gene matches: 4. The CDR3 here is CASSQTTGDSYNEQFF. CDR3 bases: TGCGCCAGCAGCCAGACGACAGGGGACTCCTACAATGAGCAGTTCTTC.

This CDR3 is CASISRGGVYEQYF. In nucleotides, the CDR3 is TGTGCCAGCATCTCCCGGGGAGGGGTCTACGAGCAGTACTTC. The V and J genes are TRBV5-6 and TRBJ2-7; 7 bases align to TRBD2. J gave up 3 bases and V 6 bases, and 9 bases lay outside the gene matches. Per the germline V gene, CDR1 is SGHDT and CDR2 is YYEEEE. The CDR3 length is 14 residues.

This rearrangement joins TRBV24-1 to TRBJ2-1; D is perhaps TRBD1 (5 bases). The V and J ends lost 5 bases and 0 bases respectively, with 13 bases between them. CDR1 and CDR2 (germline): KGHDR, SFDVKD. The CDR3 has 16 residues. The CDR3 sequence: CATSGQGPSSYNEQFF. The CDR3 region has the DNA TGTGCCACCAGTGGGCAGGGCCCAAGCTCCTACAATGAGCAGTTCTTC.

This chain connects TRBV19 to TRBJ2-5; TRBD1 aligns across 10 bases. With 4 bases clipped from V and 0 bases from J, the junction kept 8 bases outside the gene matches. Per the germline V gene, CDR1 is LNHDA and CDR2 is SQIVND (reference sequence). This CDR3 comprises 17 residues. The CDR3 DNA reads TGTGCCAGTAGTACCCCCGTGGGACAGGGGTACCAAGAGACCCAGTACTTC. It is translated as CASSTPVGQGYQETQYF.

This chain connects TRBV6-5 to TRBJ1-1, with 9 bases matching TRBD1. Germline values: CDR1 MNHEY, CDR2 SVGAGI. The CDR3 loop spans 14 amino acids. V was pared by 7 bases and J by 1 base, with 4 bases of the junction left unmatched. The CDR3 sequence: CASTRTGANTEAFF. CDR3 DNA sequence: TGTGCCAGCACTCGGACAGGGGCGAACACTGAAGCTTTCTTT.